The 22 T cell receptor beta chains below come from one sample, sequenced in a study of T cells in localized non-small cell lung cancer (dated by TCRdb to about 2020). Libraries came from the immunoSEQ multiplex PCR assay. The table comes from immuneACCESS by way of TCRdb, which keeps in-frame sequences with V and J called. Part of the clones is missing from these tables; in studies checked, under half for an unresolved V gene and the rest for unknown reasons. Across this sample there are thousands of clones, with under 40% seen only once. More than 7.5% of the sample is held by the ten biggest clonotypes. The source was lung tumor tissue, collected before any cancer treatment. These receptors all stem from a male donor aged 60 or older with stage I squamous cell lung carcinoma.

The J gene is TRBJ2-5, the V gene TRBV9, with a tentative D call TRBD2 (6 bases). The germline gives CDR1 SGDLS, CDR2 YYNGEE. V was pared by 3 bases and J by 4 bases, with 10 bases between. The CDR3 is 13 residues long. This CDR3 reads CASSAWRGETQYF. The CDR3 DNA reads TGTGCCAGCAGCGCCTGGCGGGGAGAGACCCAGTACTTC.

This clone has a handful of counts. The V and J genes are TRBV1 and TRBJ2-7; the D call TRBD1 from the table was never checked on the DNA. TRBV1 is annotated as a pseudogene. There are 14 residues in the CDR3. The CDR3 nucleotides are TGCGCCAGCAGCCCCCCGGACAGGTCCTACGAGCAGTACTTC. Protein product: CASSPPDRSYEQYF.

By share of the sample, this clone is large (0.1 to 1%). The chain couples TRBV19 to TRBJ2-1; the D is unclear. The V gene lost 7 bases and the J gene lost 0 bases, with 13 bases spanning the gap. This CDR3 is 15 amino acids long. Germline CDR1 is LNHDA and CDR2 is SQIVND (reference sequence). DNA of the CDR3: TGTGCCAGTACCCTAAGCAGTAACTCCTACAATGAGCAGTTCTTC. Protein product: CASTLSSNSYNEQFF.

The chain joins TRBV19 to TRBJ1-2; no firm D call. The CDR3 has 11 amino acids. Trimming removed 6 bases at V and 1 base at J, with 3 bases between. Germline CDR1 is LNHDA and CDR2 is SQIVND (reference sequence). CDR3 loop: CASSHNYGYTF. CDR3 coding DNA: TGTGCCAGTAGCCATAACTATGGCTACACCTTC.

The genes are TRBV9 and TRBJ2-3; TRBD2 matches at 8 bases. The J segment lost 2 bases and the V segment lost 3 bases, leaving 8 bases of the junction unmatched. CDR1 is SGDLS, CDR2 YYNGEE, per germline. The CDR3 extends over 16 amino acids. The DNA for the CDR3 is TGTGCCAGCAGCGAAGATAGCGGGGCTCTCACAGATACGCAGTATTTT. Encoded protein: CASSEDSGALTDTQYF.

The rearrangement uses TRBV18 and TRBJ2-1; 10 nucleotides match TRBD2. The CDR3 loop spans 16 amino acids. The V gene's germline CDR1 is KGHSH and CDR2 LQKENI. V was pared by 6 bases and J by 7 bases, with 12 bases of the junction left unmatched. This CDR3 reads CASSPVEASGGNEQFF. The CDR3 DNA reads TGTGCCAGCTCTCCCGTGGAGGCTAGCGGGGGAAATGAGCAGTTCTTC.

V usage is TRBV14 and J usage is TRBJ1-6, with D perhaps TRBD1 (6 bases). CDR3 size: 15 residues. Germline V gene lookup returns CDR1 SGHDN and CDR2 FVKESK. Trimming removed 4 bases at V and 5 bases at J, with 12 bases between. The CDR3 protein is CASSLRGSNNSPLHF. As DNA, the CDR3 is TGTGCCAGCAGCCTAAGGGGGTCGAATAATTCACCCCTCCACTTT.

This clone was seen more than once but under ten times. The chain links TRBV11-3 to TRBJ2-5, with 7 bases that match TRBD1. The CDR3 totals 15 residues. CDR1 is SGHNT, CDR2 YENEEA, per germline. Trimming cost V 5 bases and J 4 bases; bases outside gene matches: 10. The CDR3 coding sequence is TGTGCCAGCAGCCCCATCGGACAGGAACGAGAGACCCAGTACTTC. Protein product: CASSPIGQERETQYF.

This chain connects TRBV6-8 to TRBJ1-6; D unresolved. This CDR3 contains 12 residues. Germline V gives CDR1 MNHGY, CDR2 SAAAGT. Trimming removed 10 bases from V and 6 bases from J, with 10 bases in between. The CDR3 reads CAISGSNSPLHF. The CDR3 coding sequence is TGTGCCATCTCCGGCAGTAATTCACCCCTCCACTTT.

The sample holds a few counts of this clone. This chain links TRBV4-1 with TRBJ2-1, with 8 bases aligning to TRBD2. The trim removed 4 bases at V and 8 bases at J, leaving 19 bases unmatched. Germline loops: CDR1 MGHRA, CDR2 YSYEKL. There are 18 residues in the CDR3. The CDR3 here is CASSPWASGPPTGHEQFF. CDR3 coding DNA: TGCGCCAGCAGCCCCTGGGCTAGCGGGCCCCCAACAGGCCATGAGCAGTTCTTC.

This clone ranks as medium-sized. This chain connects TRBV9 to TRBJ2-2; 9 nucleotides match TRBD1. This CDR3 spans 14 amino acids. Germline CDR1 is SGDLS and CDR2 is YYNGEE. After removal of 5 bases from V and 6 bases from J, the junction contained 5 bases not matched to a gene. The CDR3 loop reads CASRAGQGSGELFF. The DNA for the CDR3 is TGTGCCAGCAGGGCGGGACAGGGTTCCGGGGAGCTGTTTTTT. Based on the CDR3 plus reference TRBV9 and TRBJ2-2, the full variable domain is DSGVTQTPKHLITATGQRVTLRCSPRSGDLSVYWYQQSLDQGLQFLIQYYNGEERAKGNILERFSAQQFPDLHSELNLSSLELGDSALYFCASRAGQGSGELFFGEGSRLTVL.

By share, this clone ranks as medium-sized. The chain links TRBV6-8 to TRBJ1-2; no reliable D call. Germline V gives CDR1 MNHGY, CDR2 SAAAGT. There are 17 residues in the CDR3. V was pared by 4 bases and J by 2 bases, with 20 bases between. The CDR3 region is CASSFTRLGSTNYGYTF. CDR3 coding DNA: TGTGCCAGCAGTTTCACAAGGTTAGGGAGTACGAACTATGGCTACACCTTC.

Only one count was recorded for this clone. This chain connects TRBV19 to TRBJ2-5; no firm D call. Germline CDR1 LNHDA, CDR2 SQIVND (reference sequence). Trimming pared 6 bases from V and 5 bases from J, leaving 16 bases between. This CDR3 is built from 14 residues. CDR3 nucleotide sequence: TGTGCCAGTAGCCACCCGGTGAGCCCGGAGACCCAGTACTTC. Translating gives CASSHPVSPETQYF.

This clone was counted a few times. In DNA form, the CDR3 reads TGTGCCAGCTCACCGAACTCCTACGAGCAGTACTTC. It encodes CASSPNSYEQYF. The V call is TRBV18, the J call TRBJ2-7; D is ambiguous. The germline gives CDR1 KGHSH, CDR2 LQKENI. The CDR3 sequence is 12 residues long. The V end lost 3 bases, the J end lost 0 bases, and 3 bases lay between the germline ends.

This clone was observed a handful of times. This chain links TRBV11-3 with TRBJ2-6, with a weak D call TRBD1 (5 bases). Trimming took off 5 bases at V and 4 bases at J, with 15 bases between the two ends. The length of the CDR3 is 16 residues. CDR1 is SGHNT, CDR2 YENEEA, per germline. CDR3 bases: TGTGCCAGCAGCCGAATCACAGGCTTCGGGGCCAACGTCCTGACTTTC. This codes for CASSRITGFGANVLTF.

This clone was seen a handful of times. The chain combines TRBV9 with TRBJ1-1; D remains unclear. The V gene lost 5 bases and the J gene lost 5 bases, with 16 bases spanning the gap. Germline V gene sequence: CDR1 SGDLS, CDR2 YYNGEE. The CDR3 sequence is 14 residues long. CDR3 loop: CASSVGSGETEAFF. CDR3 in DNA: TGTGCCAGCAGTGTCGGGTCGGGAGAGACTGAAGCTTTCTTT.

The chain is built from TRBV6-8 and TRBJ2-7; D is unclear. V lost 10 bases to trimming and J lost 7 bases, with 23 bases between them. The CDR3 extends over 14 amino acids. The germline V gene encodes CDR1 MNHGY and CDR2 SAAAGT. For the CDR3, the DNA is TGTGCCATTAACACCTCCGACGGGCTAGGGGAGCAGTACTTC. This sequence encodes CAINTSDGLGEQYF.

The chain joins TRBV9 to TRBJ2-3; D gene uncertain. Germline-derived CDR1 and CDR2 are SGDLS and YYNGEE. The CDR3 has 15 residues. The V gene lost 4 bases and the J gene lost 4 bases, with 16 bases spanning the gap. This CDR3 is CASSPNVGFSDTQYF. CDR3 DNA: TGTGCCAGCAGCCCAAATGTAGGGTTTTCAGATACGCAGTATTTT.

The chain joins TRBV19 to TRBJ2-5, with TRBD2 matching 13 bases. V trimming: 8 bases; J trimming: 5 bases; junction bases outside the gene matches: 2. Germline values: CDR1 LNHDA, CDR2 SQIVND (reference sequence). The CDR3 extends over 13 amino acids. Here the CDR3 reads CASQLAGGETQYF. Written as DNA, the CDR3 is TGTGCCAGTCAACTAGCGGGGGGGGAGACCCAGTACTTC.

This clone was detected only a few times. The chain employs TRBV29-1 and TRBJ2-3, with no clear D. Looked up from germline, CDR1 is SQVTM and CDR2 is ANQGSEA. The CDR3 sequence is 13 residues long. V was cut by 7 bases and J by 2 bases, with 13 bases left in between. The CDR3 coding sequence is TGCAGCGCTGGTGCGGACCACACAGATACGCAGTATTTT. Translating it yields CSAGADHTDTQYF.

The rearrangement uses TRBV19 and TRBJ1-1; D unresolved. The CDR3 covers 11 residues. Trimming took 8 bases from V and 5 from J, leaving 9 bases between them. The V gene's germline CDR1 is LNHDA and CDR2 SQIVND (reference sequence). CDR3 amino acids: CASQRWTEAFF. The DNA for the CDR3 is TGTGCCAGTCAGAGGTGGACTGAAGCTTTCTTT. Full variable domain (remainder filled in from reference TRBV19 and TRBJ1-1): DGGITQSPKYLFRKEGQNVTLSCEQNLNHDAMYWYRQDPGQGLRLIYYSQIVNDFQKGDIAEGYSVSREKKESFPLTVTSAQKNPTAFYLCASQRWTEAFFGQGTRLTVV.

This chain links TRBV30 with TRBJ2-6; D not resolved. The germline CDR1 and CDR2 sequences are GTSNPN and SVGIG (reference sequence). The CDR3 sequence is 15 residues long. V was trimmed by 0 bases and J by 2 bases, leaving 8 bases between them. CDR3 loop: CAWSVPGAGANVLTF. In DNA form, the CDR3 reads TGTGCCTGGAGTGTACCGGGTGCTGGGGCCAACGTCCTGACTTTC.